A selection of T cell receptor beta chains follows, all from one sample in a study of graft-versus-host responses after intestinal transplantation. Antigens for these TCRs are unknown. The assay was immunoSEQ multiplex PCR, and TCRdb's table has in-frame clones only and misses some. The data contain 90,000 to 150,000 clones, 85% to 95% of them singletons. Source: unstimulated CD4+ T cells sorted from spleen or lymph node cells, taken before intestinal transplant. These receptor sequences come from a human donor who received an intestinal transplant. Both conserved end residues are part of each CDR3. The D gene is left open where the match is weak. Not all rows give a size; the values are once, few, many and, for expanded clones, a class.

d_gene: -
j_gene: TRBJ2-5
abundance: -
v_gene: TRBV5-4
CDR3aa: CASSLGGLGTLYQETQYF
CDR3nt: TGTGCCAGCAGCTTGGGCGGTCTGGGGACACTCTACCAAGAGACCCAGTACTTC

d_gene: -
j_gene: TRBJ2-7
abundance: -
v_gene: TRBV13
CDR3aa: CASSLGRDGVYEQYF
CDR3nt: TGTGCCAGCAGCTTAGGCCGGGACGGCGTCTACGAGCAGTACTTC

d_gene: -
j_gene: TRBJ1-2
abundance: -
v_gene: TRBV6-5
CDR3aa: CASSYSTPQVRGGYTF
CDR3nt: TGTGCCAGCAGTTACTCGACCCCCCAAGTACGGGGCGGCTACACCTTC

d_gene: TRBD1
j_gene: TRBJ2-3
abundance: -
v_gene: TRBV6-1
CDR3aa: CASSEPGQAPDTQYF
CDR3nt: TGTGCCAGCAGTGAACCGGGACAGGCTCCCGATACGCAGTATTTT

d_gene: -
j_gene: TRBJ1-2
abundance: -
v_gene: TRBV28
CDR3aa: CASSLWDSNYGYTF
CDR3nt: TGTGCCAGCAGTTTATGGGACAGTAACTATGGCTACACCTTC

d_gene: -
j_gene: TRBJ1-2
abundance: -
v_gene: TRBV27
CDR3aa: CASSLSGAGGGYTF
CDR3nt: TGTGCCAGCAGTTTATCAGGGGCTGGGGGTGGCTACACCTTC

d_gene: TRBD2
j_gene: TRBJ2-7
abundance: -
v_gene: TRBV2
CDR3aa: CASNGGAAYEQYF
CDR3nt: TGTGCCAGCAACGGGGGGGCCGCCTACGAGCAGTACTTC

d_gene: -
j_gene: TRBJ2-6
abundance: -
v_gene: TRBV11-3
CDR3aa: CASSLAPGSGANVLTF
CDR3nt: TGTGCCAGCAGCTTAGCCCCAGGGTCCGGGGCCAACGTCCTGACTTTC

d_gene: -
j_gene: TRBJ2-5
abundance: -
v_gene: TRBV2
CDR3aa: CASSVTLETQYF
CDR3nt: TGTGCCAGCAGTGTTACCTTGGAGACCCAGTACTTC

d_gene: -
j_gene: TRBJ2-7
abundance: -
v_gene: TRBV7-6
CDR3aa: CASSLQIKYEQYF
CDR3nt: TGTGCCAGCAGCTTACAGATCAAGTACGAGCAGTACTTC

d_gene: -
j_gene: TRBJ1-4
abundance: -
v_gene: TRBV11-2
CDR3aa: CASSLDWPSTGKLFF
CDR3nt: TGTGCCAGCAGCTTAGATTGGCCTTCAACCGGAAAACTGTTTTTT

d_gene: -
j_gene: TRBJ2-7
abundance: -
v_gene: TRBV7-6
CDR3aa: CASSFSFSTYEQYF
CDR3nt: TGTGCCAGCAGCTTTTCCTTCTCCACCTACGAGCAGTACTTC

d_gene: -
j_gene: TRBJ2-1
abundance: -
v_gene: TRBV6-5
CDR3aa: CASSYSTSPEQFF
CDR3nt: TGTGCCAGCAGTTACTCAACTAGTCCTGAGCAGTTCTTC

d_gene: -
j_gene: TRBJ1-1
abundance: -
v_gene: TRBV7-6
CDR3aa: CASSLFQGNTEAFF
CDR3nt: TGTGCCAGCAGCTTATTTCAGGGTAACACTGAAGCTTTCTTT

d_gene: -
j_gene: TRBJ1-4
abundance: -
v_gene: TRBV19
CDR3aa: CASSLRVGATNEKLFF
CDR3nt: TGTGCCAGTAGTCTCAGGGTGGGTGCAACTAATGAAAAACTGTTTTTT

d_gene: TRBD2
j_gene: TRBJ2-5
abundance: -
v_gene: TRBV14
CDR3aa: CASSQVRSGRTETQYF
CDR3nt: TGTGCCAGCAGCCAAGTCCGCAGCGGGAGGACAGAGACCCAGTACTTC

d_gene: -
j_gene: TRBJ2-1
abundance: -
v_gene: TRBV28
CDR3aa: CASRDGSSYNEQFF
CDR3nt: TGTGCCAGCAGGGACGGGAGCTCCTACAATGAGCAGTTCTTC

d_gene: TRBD1
j_gene: TRBJ2-5
abundance: -
v_gene: TRBV7-3
CDR3aa: CASSQGASETQYF
CDR3nt: TGTGCCAGCAGCCAGGGGGCTTCGGAGACCCAGTACTTC

d_gene: -
j_gene: TRBJ1-4
abundance: -
v_gene: TRBV6-5
CDR3aa: CASSYRDGDNEKLFF
CDR3nt: TGTGCCAGCAGTTACCGGGACGGAGATAATGAAAAACTGTTTTTT

d_gene: -
j_gene: TRBJ1-2
abundance: -
v_gene: TRBV27
CDR3aa: CASSLGTNYGYTF
CDR3nt: TGTGCCAGCAGTTTAGGGACCAACTATGGCTACACCTTC

d_gene: -
j_gene: TRBJ2-7
abundance: -
v_gene: TRBV28
CDR3aa: CASSPPGSPSYEQYF
CDR3nt: TGTGCCAGCAGTCCCCCCGGCAGCCCCTCCTACGAGCAGTACTTC

d_gene: TRBD1
j_gene: TRBJ2-5
abundance: -
v_gene: TRBV5-1
CDR3aa: CASSLSPPGTGEETQYF
CDR3nt: TGCGCCAGCAGCTTGAGCCCCCCCGGGACAGGGGAAGAGACCCAGTACTTC

d_gene: -
j_gene: TRBJ1-4
abundance: -
v_gene: TRBV2
CDR3aa: CASRAGGEKLFF
CDR3nt: TGTGCCAGCAGGGCCGGGGGTGAAAAACTGTTTTTT

d_gene: TRBD1
j_gene: TRBJ2-5
abundance: once
v_gene: TRBV5-1
CDR3aa: CASAGQGGETQYF
CDR3nt: TGCGCCAGCGCAGGACAGGGAGGAGAGACCCAGTACTTC

d_gene: -
j_gene: TRBJ2-5
abundance: -
v_gene: TRBV30
CDR3aa: CAWSGSQETQYF
CDR3nt: TGTGCCTGGAGCGGGTCCCAAGAGACCCAGTACTTC

d_gene: -
j_gene: TRBJ2-7
abundance: few
v_gene: TRBV19
CDR3aa: CASSLRDTREQYF
CDR3nt: TGTGCCAGTAGTCTCCGGGACACGCGGGAGCAGTACTTC